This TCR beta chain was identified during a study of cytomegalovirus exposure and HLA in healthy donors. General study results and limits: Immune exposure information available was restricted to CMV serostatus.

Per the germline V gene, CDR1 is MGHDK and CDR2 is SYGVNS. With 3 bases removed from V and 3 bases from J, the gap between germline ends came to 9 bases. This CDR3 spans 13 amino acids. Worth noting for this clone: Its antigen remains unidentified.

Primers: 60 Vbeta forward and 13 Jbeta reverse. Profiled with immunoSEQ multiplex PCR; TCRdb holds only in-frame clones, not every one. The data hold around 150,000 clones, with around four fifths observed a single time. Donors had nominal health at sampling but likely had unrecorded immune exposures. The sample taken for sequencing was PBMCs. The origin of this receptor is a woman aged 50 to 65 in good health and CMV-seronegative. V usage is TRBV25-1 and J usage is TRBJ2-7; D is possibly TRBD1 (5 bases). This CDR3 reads CASSDPGIYEQYF. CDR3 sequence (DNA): TGTGCCAGCAGTGATCCAGGGATCTACGAGCAGTACTTC.